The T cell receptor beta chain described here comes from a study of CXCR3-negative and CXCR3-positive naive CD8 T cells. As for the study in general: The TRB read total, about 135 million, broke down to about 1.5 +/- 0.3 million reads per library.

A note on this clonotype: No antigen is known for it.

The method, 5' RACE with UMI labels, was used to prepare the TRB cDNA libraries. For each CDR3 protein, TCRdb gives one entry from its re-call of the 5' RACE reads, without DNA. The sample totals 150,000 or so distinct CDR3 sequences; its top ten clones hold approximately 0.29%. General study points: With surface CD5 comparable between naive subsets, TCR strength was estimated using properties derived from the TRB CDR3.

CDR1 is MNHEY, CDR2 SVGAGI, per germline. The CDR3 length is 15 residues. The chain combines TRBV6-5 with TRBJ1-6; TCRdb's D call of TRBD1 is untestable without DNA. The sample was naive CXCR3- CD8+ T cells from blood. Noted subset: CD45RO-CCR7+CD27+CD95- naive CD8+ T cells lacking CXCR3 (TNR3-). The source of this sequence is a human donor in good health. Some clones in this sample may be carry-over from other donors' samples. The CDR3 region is CASSYATGGNSPLHF.